The source of this T cell receptor beta chain is a study of OX40 agonist ivuxolimab in advanced cancers. Background on the whole study: Ivuxolimab, which targeted the costimulatory receptor OX40 (CD134), was an agonistic, fully human IgG2 monoclonal antibody. Intravenous ivuxolimab was administered to patients every 2 weeks at six dose levels: 0.01, 0.1, 0.3, 1.5, 3 and 10 mg/kg. Of the approximately 54 patients in dose escalation, about 20 had hepatocellular carcinoma, some 15 had melanoma, 9 had renal cell carcinoma and 9 had head and neck cancer. A male proportion of 82.7% and a mean age of approximately 58 years, ranging from roughly 23 to 79, were recorded for the dose-escalation cohort. Patients were allowed to have had prior anti-PD-1, anti-PD-L1 or anti-CTLA-4 therapy, and approximately 40% of the dose-escalation patients had been treated with checkpoint inhibitors. Three dose-escalation patients achieved partial responses, one with hepatocellular carcinoma and two with cutaneous melanoma. Peripheral TCRbeta sequencing was intended to test whether TCR sequence diversity was altered and clonal T-cell expansion was caused by ivuxolimab. The paper describes the monotherapy dose-escalation part (N ≈ 51 patients) of the phase I trial of ivuxolimab.

Turning to this clone: The antigen this receptor binds is unknown. Per-nucleotide qualities are absent, and no much larger clonotype sits a single base away.

Reading the germline V gene gives CDR1 SNHLY and CDR2 FYNNEI. The CDR3 numbers 13 residues from cysteine through phenylalanine. Kept here is only the CDR3 DNA, which spans 39 bases and is read in frame from base 1. V is clipped by 4 bases and J by 2 bases, and the sequence between their germline boundaries is 8 bases long. The trial excluded patients who had a history of autoimmune disease or who were on systemic immunosuppression. Peripheral blood for TCR sequencing was drawn from every dose cohort at baseline, at cycle 4 day 1 and at cycle 7 day 1. Samples came from an open-label, multicenter, first-in-human phase I dose-escalation trial of ivuxolimab. Adults with locally advanced or metastatic melanoma, renal cell, hepatocellular, or head and neck squamous cell carcinoma were enrolled in the trial. Before TCR sequencing, CD4+ T cells and CD8+ T cells from peripheral blood were sorted into separate populations.

For sequencing of the TCRbeta CDR3 region, genomic DNA was extracted from the sorted cells. TCRbeta CDR3 regions were sequenced using the immunoSEQ Assay. Held by TCRdb, this immuneACCESS table contains in-frame sequences only and omits some clones. Under half of the omission traces to an unresolved V gene where checked; the cause of the rest is unknown. Within this sample are some 73,000 clones, with around 86% of them counted one time only. Clones ranked in the top ten supply about 8.6% of the sample. The study at large found these results: At doses of 0.1 to 3.0 mg/kg, clonal expansion of both CD4+ and CD8+ T cells in blood was seen between baseline and week 6. Antigen specificity was not determined for the clonally expanded peripheral T cells. Low levels of normalized T-cell clonal expansion were also seen in some patients who did not respond. On average, CD8+ T cells showed more expanded clones than CD4+ T cells after ivuxolimab. In the 0.1-3.0 mg/kg groups, partial responders had among the lowest normalized peripheral clonal expansion, particularly in CD8+ T cells.

The specimen comprised CD4+ or CD8+ T cells sorted from blood, sampled in a trial of the OX40 agonist ivuxolimab. The V gene is TRBV2 and the J gene is TRBJ2-5; TRBD1 is perhaps the D gene, given 6 matching bases. The source of this sequence is an adult with an advanced solid tumor such as melanoma, head and neck, liver or kidney cancer. The CDR3 protein is CASSGDIQETQYF. The sequence in DNA is TGTGCCAGCAGTGGGGACATACAAGAGACCCAGTACTTC.